The sequence of this T cell receptor (beta chain) was determined in a study of blood T cell repertoires in COVID-19. J lost 5 bases, V lost 7 bases, and 4 bases had no gene match. Germline V lookup: CDR1 SNHLY, CDR2 FYNNEI. The CDR3 is 14 amino acids. Repertoires were generated with immunoSEQ multiplex PCR, while TCRdb's copy carries only in-frame clones and drops some. The repertoire holds over 200,000 clones, with approximately 88% as singletons. Input material: peripheral blood. The gene calls are TRBV2 and TRBJ1-5, with TRBD1 matching over 11 bases. The origin of this receptor is a man between 60 and 75 years old who had recovered from COVID-19. As DNA, the CDR3 is TGTGCCAGCACTGGGACAGGGGGGGATCAGCCCCAGCATTTT. Protein product: CASTGTGGDQPQHF.